Following are 31 T cell receptor beta chains from one sample sequenced in a study of T-cell memory formation after mild COVID-19. MiXCR, run by TCRdb on the 5' RACE reads, gives a single entry per CDR3 protein. In the table there are about 620,000 distinct CDR3 sequences, approximately 18% of which are singletons. Source material: PBMCs or a T cell subset sorted from them (not recorded which). The receptors come from an adult woman who had mild COVID-19 (a few samples of this study predate the infection). Cell type and time point are not known.

The rearrangement uses TRBV5-1 and TRBJ1-5, with a weak D call TRBD1 (6 bases). Between the trimmed V and J ends, which lost 4 bases and 3 bases, there was a span of 14 bases. The CDR3 runs 15 residues. Germline V gene lookup returns CDR1 SGHRS and CDR2 YFSETQ. CDR3 nucleotide sequence: TGCGCCAGCAGCCCACAGGGAGGTTTCAATCAGCCCCAGCATTTT. This translates into CASSPQGGFNQPQHF.

This clonotype turned up a few times. The chain uses TRBV24-1 and TRBJ2-3, with 8 bases identical to TRBD1. V shed 5 bases and J 4 bases; nucleotides not matched to a gene: 4. CDR3 length equals 14 residues. Germline values: CDR1 KGHDR, CDR2 SFDVKD. The CDR3 DNA sequence: TGTGCCACCAGTGCCCCAGGGGGCGCAGATACGCAGTATTTT. As protein: CATSAPGGADTQYF.

The CDR3 sequence is CASSQGRDRLETQYF. The CDR3 nucleotides read TGTGCCAGCAGCCAAGGCCGGGACAGGTTAGAGACCCAGTACTTC. This chain uses TRBV4-2 with TRBJ2-5; 8 nucleotides match TRBD1. This CDR3 comprises 15 residues. Germline lookup yields CDR1 LGHNA and CDR2 YNFKEQ. V lost 1 base to trimming and J lost 4 bases; unmatched junction nucleotides: 5.

This clonotype was seen at least ten times. The rearrangement uses TRBV19 and TRBJ1-5; possibly TRBD1 for D (5 bases). Germline V gene data show CDR1 as LNHDA and CDR2 as SQIVND (reference sequence). The CDR3 runs to 13 residues. V dropped 7 bases and J dropped 6 bases, with 13 bases sitting between them. The CDR3 bases are TGTGCCAGTACGCAGCAGGGCCTTCAGCCCCAGCATTTT. Its translation: CASTQQGLQPQHF.

This clonotype was detected a few times. V and J are TRBV7-2 and TRBJ2-7; 8 nucleotides align to TRBD2. The J segment lost 0 bases and the V segment lost 7 bases, leaving 8 bases of the junction unmatched. There are 15 residues in the CDR3. Germline values: CDR1 SGHTA, CDR2 FQGNSA. In DNA, the CDR3 is TGTGCCAGCACGGGGGGGGACGGAAGCTCCTACGAGCAGTACTTC. Protein sequence: CASTGGDGSSYEQYF.

The chain combines TRBV29-1 with TRBJ2-1, with 10 nucleotides matching TRBD2. Trimming removed 4 bases from V and 7 bases from J; junction bases left unmatched: 7. The CDR3 spans 14 residues. Germline values: CDR1 SQVTM, CDR2 ANQGSEA. DNA for the CDR3: TGCAGCGTTGGTCCTAGCGGGAGTTGGAATGAGCAGTTCTTC. As protein: CSVGPSGSWNEQFF.

This clonotype was detected a few times. The V and J genes are TRBV9 and TRBJ2-1, with D uncertain. The CDR3 extends over 15 amino acids. Trimming removed 1 base at V and 6 bases at J, with 14 bases between. Germline CDR1 and CDR2: SGDLS and YYNGEE. CDR3 protein: CASSVTVLGSNEQFF. CDR3 in DNA: TGTGCCAGCAGCGTAACTGTGTTGGGTAGCAATGAGCAGTTCTTC.

This clonotype was found a few times. As DNA, the CDR3 is TGTGCCAGCAGTTACGCCAGGACCTCCTATAATTCACCCCTCCACTTT. This gives the protein CASSYARTSYNSPLHF. This chain joins TRBV6-5 and TRBJ1-6, with D uncertain. Germline lookup yields CDR1 MNHEY and CDR2 SVGAGI. The ends were cut back, 2 bases at V and 0 bases at J, with 8 bases in the middle. The CDR3 spans 16 residues.

This chain joins TRBV7-9 and TRBJ1-1; 9 bases align to TRBD1. There are 17 residues in the CDR3. The V gene's germline CDR1 is SEHNR and CDR2 FQNEAQ (reference sequence). The V and J ends lost 2 bases and 0 bases, in that order; junction bases with no gene match: 7. The CDR3 DNA follows: TGTGCCAGCAGCTTACCCCGGGACAGGGCCCTGAACACTGAAGCTTTCTTT. Protein: CASSLPRDRALNTEAFF.

This clonotype appeared a few times. V usage is TRBV5-4 and J usage is TRBJ2-3; TRBD2 agrees at 10 bases. Germline lookup yields CDR1 SGHNT and CDR2 YYREEE (reference sequence). The CDR3 extends over 16 amino acids. V shed 0 bases, J shed 4 bases, and the junction held 5 bases outside the gene matches. The CDR3 region has the DNA TGTGCCAGCAGCTTGGGCAGCGGGGGGGCTTCAGATACGCAGTATTTT. Protein sequence: CASSLGSGGASDTQYF. Combining the CDR3 with reference TRBV5-4 and TRBJ2-3 gives the whole variable domain ETGVTQSPTHLIKTRGQQVTLRCSSQSGHNTVSWYQQALGQGPQFIFQYYREEENGRGNFPPRFSGLQFPNYSSELNVNALELDDSALYLCASSLGSGGASDTQYFGPGTRLTVL.

This clonotype was seen repeatedly, ten times or more. The chain joins TRBV7-9 to TRBJ2-7, with D maybe TRBD2 (5 bases). V lost 6 bases and J lost 6, with 21 bases in between. Germline CDR1 is SEHNR and CDR2 is FQNEAQ (reference sequence). This CDR3 comprises 15 residues. The CDR3 DNA follows: TGTGCCAGCAGTTCGGACCGGGGTCAGGTGGCCGAGCAGTACTTC. This encodes CASSSDRGQVAEQYF. Drawing the rest from reference TRBV7-9 and TRBJ2-7, the complete variable domain is DTGVSQNPRHKITKRGQNVTFRCDPISEHNRLYWYRQTLGQGPEFLTYFQNEAQLEKSRLLSDRFSAERPKGSFSTLEIQRTEQGDSAMYLCASSSDRGQVAEQYFGPGTRLTVT.

The sample holds many counts of this clonotype. The chain recombines TRBV25-1 with TRBJ2-7, with TRBD1 as a possible D gene (5 bases). The germline V gene has CDR1 MGHDK and CDR2 SYGVNS. V dropped 5 bases and J dropped 0 bases, with 8 bases sitting between them. The CDR3 consists of 13 residues. The CDR3 DNA reads as TGTGCCAGCAGTAAACAGGTCTCCTACGAGCAGTACTTC. Translated, it gives CASSKQVSYEQYF.

V and J are TRBV29-1 and TRBJ1-1; the match to TRBD1 covers 8 bases. Trimming at V came to 6 bases and at J to 10 bases, leaving 16 bases not matched to a gene. CDR1 is SQVTM, CDR2 ANQGSEA, per germline. This CDR3 is 14 amino acids long. In nucleotides, the CDR3 is TGCAGCGTATACTACCCAGGGCAGGGGGCGTCAGCTTTCTTT. This gives the protein CSVYYPGQGASAFF. Full variable domain (missing parts from reference TRBV29-1 and TRBJ1-1): SAVISQKPSRDICQRGTSLTIQCQVDSQVTMMFWYRQQPGQSLTLIATANQGSEATYESGFVIDKFPISRPNLTFSTLTVSNMSPEDSSIYLCSVYYPGQGASAFFGQGTRLTVV.

This clonotype was observed a handful of times. The CDR3 is CASSPNSANGVEKLFF. The CDR3 nucleotides are TGTGCCAGCTCACCCAACTCCGCGAACGGGGTCGAAAAACTGTTTTTT. The chain carries TRBV18 and TRBJ1-4; no firm D call. Trimming took 3 bases from V and 8 from J, leaving 19 bases between them. Germline CDR1 KGHSH, CDR2 LQKENI. CDR3 length equals 16 residues.

This clonotype was seen a few times. CDR3 DNA sequence: TGTGCCAGCAGCCGAGCCGCCGGGGGCGCTGAAGCTTTCTTT. It translates to CASSRAAGGAEAFF. This chain joins TRBV6-5 and TRBJ1-1; tentative D call: TRBD1 (6 bases). The CDR3 totals 14 residues. V lost 6 bases, J lost 6 bases, and 17 bases lay in between. Per germline, CDR1 MNHEY and CDR2 SVGAGI.

The chain joins TRBV5-1 to TRBJ1-1; D uncertain. The CDR3 is made up of 13 amino acids. V lost 3 bases and J 1 base, leaving 7 bases between the germline ends. Germline CDR1 is SGHRS and CDR2 is YFSETQ. CDR3 loop: CASSSAKNTEAFF. For the CDR3, the DNA is TGCGCCAGCAGCTCCGCAAAGAACACTGAAGCTTTCTTT.

V gene TRBV4-2 combines with J gene TRBJ2-7; 9 bases align to TRBD2. Trimming removed 0 bases from V and 4 bases from J; junction bases left unmatched: 7. The CDR3 is 16 residues long. CDR1 is LGHNA and CDR2 is YNFKEQ in the germline V gene. DNA of the CDR3: TGTGCCAGCAGCCAAGATTCGGGCGGGAGGGGGTACGAGCAGTACTTC. It encodes CASSQDSGGRGYEQYF.

This clonotype was counted a single time. J is TRBJ2-7 and V is TRBV25-1; 10 positions match TRBD2. J gave up 1 base and V 4 bases, and 4 bases lay outside the gene matches. The CDR3 is 15 amino acids. Germline CDR1 and CDR2: MGHDK and SYGVNS. DNA for the CDR3: TGTGCCAGCAGTGTCTCACTAGCGGGATCCTACGAGCAGTACTTC. It yields the protein CASSVSLAGSYEQYF.

This clonotype has just one count. The chain combines TRBV12-3 or TRBV12-4 with TRBJ2-1, with D perhaps TRBD2 (6 bases). The V and J ends lost 5 bases and 9 bases respectively, with 14 bases between them. This CDR3 comprises 13 residues. CDR3 sequence reads: CASSNPPGSEQFF. Written as DNA, the CDR3 is TGTGCCAGCAGTAACCCCCCCGGGAGTGAGCAGTTCTTC.

This clonotype showed up just a few times. V is TRBV15 and J is TRBJ2-1, with D possibly called TRBD1 or TRBD2 (5 bases each). The germline V gene has CDR1 LNHNV and CDR2 YYDKDF (reference sequence). V lost 7 bases to trimming and J lost 10 bases, with 23 bases between them. The CDR3 runs to 15 residues. CDR3 loop: CATNRDHTTRPEQFF. CDR3 nucleotides: TGTGCCACCAACCGGGACCACACCACCCGGCCAGAGCAGTTCTTC.

This clonotype turned up a few times. The chain recombines TRBV10-3 with TRBJ2-3, with 10 nucleotides matching TRBD1. CDR1 is ENHRY and CDR2 is SYGVKD in the germline V gene. The CDR3 spans 13 residues. J gave up 4 bases and V 6 bases, and 1 base lay outside the gene matches. CDR3: CAISGQGADTQYF. In DNA, the CDR3 is TGTGCCATCAGCGGACAGGGGGCAGATACGCAGTATTTT.

This clonotype appeared a few times. V usage is TRBV29-1 and J usage is TRBJ2-1; a possible D gene is TRBD2 (6 bases). The CDR3 spans 14 residues. Trimming shortened V by 7 bases and J by 4 bases, and 17 bases separated the two germline ends. Germline V gene data show CDR1 as SQVTM and CDR2 as ANQGSEA. CDR3 DNA sequence: TGCAGCGCCGAAACGGACTACCCATACAATGAGCAGTTCTTC. It is translated as CSAETDYPYNEQFF.

This sequence joins TRBV4-1 and TRBJ2-3; 11 bases are shared with TRBD2. The CDR3 consists of 18 residues. With V trimmed by 0 bases and J by 5 bases, 10 bases remained unmatched. Germline CDR1 and CDR2: MGHRA and YSYEKL. CDR3 region: CASSQDRGSGGALDTQYF. The CDR3 coding sequence is TGCGCCAGCAGCCAAGATCGGGGTAGCGGGGGGGCTTTAGATACGCAGTATTTT.

This clonotype was seen more than once but under ten times. The rearrangement joins TRBV5-1 to TRBJ2-7; 9 positions match TRBD1. The CDR3 is 14 amino acids. V was clipped by 5 bases and J by 4 bases; unmatched bases: 7. Germline CDR1 SGHRS, CDR2 YFSETQ. The CDR3 sequence: CASRRTGAGYEQYF. The CDR3 DNA sequence: TGCGCCAGCAGGCGGACAGGGGCAGGTTACGAGCAGTACTTC. The entire variable domain, with the rest obtained from reference TRBV5-1 and TRBJ2-7, is as follows: KAGVTQTPRYLIKTRGQQVTLSCSPISGHRSVSWYQQTPGQGLQFLFEYFSETQRNKGNFPGRFSGRQFSNSRSEMNVSTLELGDSALYLCASRRTGAGYEQYFGPGTRLTVT.

This clonotype was seen many times. V is TRBV7-6 and J is TRBJ2-5; D is unclear. The CDR3 loop spans 11 amino acids. Germline CDR1 SGHVS, CDR2 FNYEAQ. The ends were cut back, 7 bases at V and 5 bases at J, with 8 bases in the middle. The CDR3 coding sequence is TGTGCCAGCACCCTCGCCGAGACCCAGTACTTC. Its translation is CASTLAETQYF.

The V gene is TRBV5-1, the J gene TRBJ2-3, with TRBD2 identical over 7 bases. Germline V gene data show CDR1 as SGHRS and CDR2 as YFSETQ. V lost 3 bases to trimming and J lost 2 bases; unmatched junction nucleotides: 6. CDR3 length: 15 residues. CDR3 DNA sequence: TGCGCCAGCAGCTCGGCGCGGGGGACCACAGATACGCAGTATTTT. It is translated as CASSSARGTTDTQYF.

A few counts support this clonotype. The chain recombines TRBV11-2 with TRBJ2-1, with 12 bases that match TRBD2. Germline V gene sequence: CDR1 SGHAT, CDR2 FQNNGV. The ends lost 2 bases at V and 9 bases at J; junction bases unmatched: 8. The CDR3 consists of 16 residues. The CDR3 sequence: CASSLLRLTSGSEQFF. The CDR3 region has the DNA TGTGCCAGCAGCTTATTGCGGTTGACTAGCGGGAGTGAGCAGTTCTTC.

V usage is TRBV10-3 and J usage is TRBJ2-1, with D possibly being TRBD2 (5 bases). Germline V gene data show CDR1 as ENHRY and CDR2 as SYGVKD. V lost 3 bases and J 7 bases, leaving 19 bases between the germline ends. The CDR3 length is 16 residues. This CDR3 is CAISEHSSGPVNEQFF. For the CDR3, the DNA is TGTGCCATCAGTGAACATTCAAGCGGACCTGTAAATGAGCAGTTCTTC.

V gene TRBV6-5 combines with J gene TRBJ2-3, with D possibly TRBD2 on 6 matching bases. The CDR3 totals 17 residues. The V end lost 7 bases, the J end lost 1 base, and 21 bases lay between the germline ends. The germline V gene encodes CDR1 MNHEY and CDR2 SVGAGI. The DNA of the CDR3 is TGTGCCAGCACCCGGGGGATTTCCGCCGGGGGCACAGATACGCAGTATTTT. Translation: CASTRGISAGGTDTQYF.

This clonotype was picked up a small number of times. The gene calls are TRBV29-1 and TRBJ2-1; 8 bases line up with TRBD1. J gave up 8 bases and V 7 bases, and 13 bases lay outside the gene matches. Germline values: CDR1 SQVTM, CDR2 ANQGSEA. This CDR3 is 14 amino acids long. The chain's CDR3 is CSARQGSAGDEQFF. The CDR3 DNA follows: TGCAGCGCCCGACAGGGGAGCGCAGGAGATGAGCAGTTCTTC.

This clonotype has just a few counts. The V and J genes are TRBV6-2 or TRBV6-3 and TRBJ2-1, with 12 positions matching TRBD2. CDR3 length: 16 residues. V trimming: 2 bases; J trimming: 5 bases; junction bases outside the gene matches: 4. Germline V gene sequence: CDR1 MNHEY, CDR2 SVGEGT. CDR3: CASSYPRLAGDNEQFF. The CDR3, as DNA: TGTGCCAGCAGTTACCCCCGACTAGCGGGAGACAATGAGCAGTTCTTC.